This T cell receptor (beta chain) was found in a study of response to subunit inactivated influenza vaccine. Study observations and caveats: Each seasonal influenza vaccination recruits few new T cells, the authors suggested.

The CDR3 has 14 amino acids. The germline CDR1 and CDR2 sequences are SGHVS and FQNEAQ. Trimming removed 3 bases at V and 2 bases at J, with 11 bases between. From the RT-PCR reads, TCRdb called clonotypes with MiXCR, one entry per CDR3 protein. The sample yields 500,000 to 600,000 distinct CDR3 sequences, roughly 10% seen once. This clonotype was seen repeatedly, ten times or more. Its cognate antigen is unknown. The TCR originated in a man aged 45 to 65 who received an inactivated influenza vaccine. Sequenced material: PBMCs from blood, taken on the day of vaccination. The chain combines TRBV7-8 with TRBJ2-7; possibly TRBD1 or TRBD2 for D (5 bases each). Here the CDR3 DNA reads TGTGCCAGCAGCTTTGTTGGGGGACCCTACGAGCAGTACTTC. Its translation: CASSFVGGPYEQYF.